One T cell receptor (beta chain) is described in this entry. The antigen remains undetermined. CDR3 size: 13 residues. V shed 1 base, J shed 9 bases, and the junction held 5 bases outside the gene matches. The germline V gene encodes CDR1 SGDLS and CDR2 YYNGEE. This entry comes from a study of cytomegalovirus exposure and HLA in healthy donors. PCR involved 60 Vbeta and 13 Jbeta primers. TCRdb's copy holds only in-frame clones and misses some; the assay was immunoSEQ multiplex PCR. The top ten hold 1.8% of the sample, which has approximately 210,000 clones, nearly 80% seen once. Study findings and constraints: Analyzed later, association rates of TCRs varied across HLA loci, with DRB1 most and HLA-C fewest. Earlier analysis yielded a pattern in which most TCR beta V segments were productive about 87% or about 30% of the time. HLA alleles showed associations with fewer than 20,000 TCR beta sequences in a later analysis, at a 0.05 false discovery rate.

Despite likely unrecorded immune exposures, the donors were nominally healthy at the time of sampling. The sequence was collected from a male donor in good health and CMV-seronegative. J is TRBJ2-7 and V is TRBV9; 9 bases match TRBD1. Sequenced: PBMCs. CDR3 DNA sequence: TGTGCCAGCAGCGTACCGGGACAGGGAAGGCAGTACTTC. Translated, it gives CASSVPGQGRQYF.